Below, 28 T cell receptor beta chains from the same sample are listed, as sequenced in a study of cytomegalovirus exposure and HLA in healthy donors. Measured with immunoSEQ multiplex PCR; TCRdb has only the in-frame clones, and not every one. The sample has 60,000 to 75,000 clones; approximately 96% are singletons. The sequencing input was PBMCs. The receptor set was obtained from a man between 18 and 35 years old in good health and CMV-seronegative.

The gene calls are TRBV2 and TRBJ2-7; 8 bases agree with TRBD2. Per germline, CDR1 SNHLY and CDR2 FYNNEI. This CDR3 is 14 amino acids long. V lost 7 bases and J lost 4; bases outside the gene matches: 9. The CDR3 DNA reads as TGTGCCAGCATACTAGCGGCCCCTGGGTACGAGCAGTACTTC. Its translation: CASILAAPGYEQYF.

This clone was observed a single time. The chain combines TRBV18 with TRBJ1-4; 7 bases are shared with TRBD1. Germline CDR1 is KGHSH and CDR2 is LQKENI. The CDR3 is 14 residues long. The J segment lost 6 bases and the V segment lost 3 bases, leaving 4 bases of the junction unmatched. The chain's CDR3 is CASSPQGGYEKLFF. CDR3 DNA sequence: TGTGCCAGCTCACCTCAAGGGGGCTATGAAAAACTGTTTTTT.

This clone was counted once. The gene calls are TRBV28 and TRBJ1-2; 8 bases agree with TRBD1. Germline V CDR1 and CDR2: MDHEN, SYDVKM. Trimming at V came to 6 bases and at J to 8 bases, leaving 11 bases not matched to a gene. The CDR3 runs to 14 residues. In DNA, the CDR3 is TGTGCCAGCAGCCTGGGACAGGACAACGGCGGCTACACCTTC. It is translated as CASSLGQDNGGYTF.

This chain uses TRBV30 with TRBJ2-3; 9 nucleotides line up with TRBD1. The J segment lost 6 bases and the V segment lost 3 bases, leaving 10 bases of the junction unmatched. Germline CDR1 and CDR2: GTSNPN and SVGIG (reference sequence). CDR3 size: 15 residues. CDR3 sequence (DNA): TGTGCCTGGAGCAGGGGGACAGGGCGCTTTGATACGCAGTATTTT. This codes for CAWSRGTGRFDTQYF.

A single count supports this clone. This chain's CDR3 is CASSPTSGAIGGSTQYF. CDR3 in DNA: TGTGCCAGCAGTCCGACTAGCGGGGCGATAGGCGGATCGACCCAGTACTTC. The genes are TRBV2 and TRBJ2-5; TRBD2 matches 11 bases. The J segment lost 7 bases and the V segment lost 5 bases, leaving 15 bases of the junction unmatched. The CDR3 totals 17 residues. In germline, CDR1 is SNHLY, CDR2 FYNNEI.

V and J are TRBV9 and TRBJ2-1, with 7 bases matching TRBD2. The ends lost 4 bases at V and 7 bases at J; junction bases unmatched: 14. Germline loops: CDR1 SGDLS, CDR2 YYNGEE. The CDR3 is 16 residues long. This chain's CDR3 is CASSPPGASGGNEQFF. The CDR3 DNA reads TGTGCCAGCAGCCCCCCCGGGGCTAGCGGAGGGAATGAGCAGTTCTTC.

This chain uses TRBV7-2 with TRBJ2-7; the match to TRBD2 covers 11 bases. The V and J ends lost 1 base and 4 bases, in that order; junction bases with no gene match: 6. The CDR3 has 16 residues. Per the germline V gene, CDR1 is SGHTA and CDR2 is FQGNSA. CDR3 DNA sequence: TGTGCCAGCAGCTTAGTCGCTAGCGGGAGGACGTACGAGCAGTACTTC. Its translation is CASSLVASGRTYEQYF.

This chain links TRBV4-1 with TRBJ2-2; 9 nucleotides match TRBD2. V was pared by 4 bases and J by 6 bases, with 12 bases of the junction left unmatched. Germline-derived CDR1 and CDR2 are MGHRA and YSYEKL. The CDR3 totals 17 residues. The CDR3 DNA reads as TGCGCCAGCAGCCCCCCCAGAGCGGGAGGATGGGCCGGGGAGCTGTTTTTT. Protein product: CASSPPRAGGWAGELFF.

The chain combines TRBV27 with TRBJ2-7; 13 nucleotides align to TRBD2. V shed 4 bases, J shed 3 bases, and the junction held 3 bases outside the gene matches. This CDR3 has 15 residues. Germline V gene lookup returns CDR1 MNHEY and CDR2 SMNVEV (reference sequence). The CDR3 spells CASSWTSGSGYEQYF. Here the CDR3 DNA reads TGTGCCAGCAGTTGGACTAGCGGGAGTGGCTACGAGCAGTACTTC.

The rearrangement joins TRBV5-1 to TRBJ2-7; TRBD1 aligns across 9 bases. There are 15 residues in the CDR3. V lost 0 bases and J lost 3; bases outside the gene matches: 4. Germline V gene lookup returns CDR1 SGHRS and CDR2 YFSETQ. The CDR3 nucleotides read TGCGCCAGCAGCTTGGGGGGACAGGGTGGCTACGAGCAGTACTTC. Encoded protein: CASSLGGQGGYEQYF.

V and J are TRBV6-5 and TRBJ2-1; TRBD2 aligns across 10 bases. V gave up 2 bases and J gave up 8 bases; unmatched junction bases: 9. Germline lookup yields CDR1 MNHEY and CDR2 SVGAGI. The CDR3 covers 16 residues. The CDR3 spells CASSYRSGRARDEQFF. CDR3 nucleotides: TGTGCCAGCAGTTACAGGAGCGGGAGGGCCCGGGATGAGCAGTTCTTC.

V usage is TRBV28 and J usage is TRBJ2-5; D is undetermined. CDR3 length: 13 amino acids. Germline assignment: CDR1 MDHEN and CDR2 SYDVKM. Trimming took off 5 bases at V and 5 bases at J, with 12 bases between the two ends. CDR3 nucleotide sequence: TGTGCCAGCAGTATCGATTCACTCGAGACCCAGTACTTC. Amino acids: CASSIDSLETQYF.

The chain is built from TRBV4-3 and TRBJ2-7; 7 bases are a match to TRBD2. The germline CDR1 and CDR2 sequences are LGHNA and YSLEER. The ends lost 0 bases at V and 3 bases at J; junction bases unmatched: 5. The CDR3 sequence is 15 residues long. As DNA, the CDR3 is TGCGCCAGCAGCCAAGAACGGGAGGCTCGCTACGAGCAGTACTTC. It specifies CASSQEREARYEQYF.

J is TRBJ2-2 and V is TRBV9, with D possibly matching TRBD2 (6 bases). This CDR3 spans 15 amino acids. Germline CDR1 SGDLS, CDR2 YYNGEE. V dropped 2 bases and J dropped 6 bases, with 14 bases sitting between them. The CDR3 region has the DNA TGTGCCAGCAGCGTGACTAGTGGCTTCGCCGGGGAGCTGTTTTTT. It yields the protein CASSVTSGFAGELFF.

The CDR3 nucleotides read TGTGCCAGCAGCTCACCGACTAGCCTACTGAGCACAGATACGCAGTATTTT. Translated: CASSSPTSLLSTDTQYF. J is TRBJ2-3 and V is TRBV7-8, with 7 positions matching TRBD2. With V trimmed by 4 bases and J by 0 bases, 10 bases remained unmatched. Germline assignment: CDR1 SGHVS and CDR2 FQNEAQ. The CDR3 loop spans 17 amino acids. The full variable domain, completed using reference TRBV7-8 and TRBJ2-3, is GAGVSQSPRYKVAKRGQDVALRCDPISGHVSLFWYQQALGQGPEFLTYFQNEAQLDKSGLPSDRFFAERPEGSVSTLKIQRTQQEDSAVYLCASSSPTSLLSTDTQYFGPGTRLTVL.

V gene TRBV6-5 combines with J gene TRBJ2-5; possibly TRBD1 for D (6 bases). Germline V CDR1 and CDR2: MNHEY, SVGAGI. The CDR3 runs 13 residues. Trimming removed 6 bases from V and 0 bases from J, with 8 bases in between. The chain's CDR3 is CASRTGNQETQYF. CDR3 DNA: TGTGCCAGCAGGACAGGAAACCAAGAGACCCAGTACTTC.

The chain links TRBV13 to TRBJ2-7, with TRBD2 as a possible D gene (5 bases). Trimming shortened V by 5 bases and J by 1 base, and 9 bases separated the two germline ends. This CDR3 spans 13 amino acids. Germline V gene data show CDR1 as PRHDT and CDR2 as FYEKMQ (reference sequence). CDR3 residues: CASSTGGSYEQYF. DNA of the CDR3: TGTGCCAGCAGCACCGGCGGGTCCTACGAGCAGTACTTC. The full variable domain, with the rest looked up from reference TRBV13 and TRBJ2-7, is AAGVIQSPRHLIKEKRETATLKCYPIPRHDTVYWYQQGPGQDPQFLISFYEKMQSDKGSIPDRFSAQQFSDYHSELNMSSLELGDSALYFCASSTGGSYEQYFGPGTRLTVT.

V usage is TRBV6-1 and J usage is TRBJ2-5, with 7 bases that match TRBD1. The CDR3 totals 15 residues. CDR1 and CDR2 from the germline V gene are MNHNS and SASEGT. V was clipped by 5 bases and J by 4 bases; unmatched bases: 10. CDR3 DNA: TGTGCCAGCAGTCTTAAACGACAGGGACGAGAGACCCAGTACTTC. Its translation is CASSLKRQGRETQYF.

The chain's CDR3 is CASSSHLRSGRVGEQFF. CDR3 bases: TGTGCCAGCAGTTCCCATTTGAGGAGCGGGAGGGTAGGGGAGCAGTTCTTC. The chain carries TRBV27 and TRBJ2-1; TRBD2 matches at 10 bases. V lost 4 bases to trimming and J lost 10 bases; unmatched junction nucleotides: 16. The germline V gene encodes CDR1 MNHEY and CDR2 SMNVEV (reference sequence). The CDR3 is 17 residues long.

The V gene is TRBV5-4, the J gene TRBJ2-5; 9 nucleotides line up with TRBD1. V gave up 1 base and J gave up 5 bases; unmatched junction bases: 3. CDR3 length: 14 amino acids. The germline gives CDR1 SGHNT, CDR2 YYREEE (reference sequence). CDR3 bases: TGTGCCAGCAGCTTGAACAGGGGGCTGGAGACCCAGTACTTC. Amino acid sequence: CASSLNRGLETQYF.

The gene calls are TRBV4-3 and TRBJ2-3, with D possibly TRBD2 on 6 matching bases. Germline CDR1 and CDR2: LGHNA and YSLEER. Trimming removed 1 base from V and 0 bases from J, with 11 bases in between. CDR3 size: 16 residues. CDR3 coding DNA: TGCGCCAGCAGCCAAGGGCGGGGTAGTAGCACAGATACGCAGTATTTT. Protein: CASSQGRGSSTDTQYF.

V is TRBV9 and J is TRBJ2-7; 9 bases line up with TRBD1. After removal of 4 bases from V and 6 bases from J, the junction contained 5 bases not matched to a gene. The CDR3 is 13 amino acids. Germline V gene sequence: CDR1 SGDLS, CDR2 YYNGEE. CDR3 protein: CASSMGQGSEQYF. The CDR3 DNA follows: TGTGCCAGCAGCATGGGACAGGGAAGCGAGCAGTACTTC.

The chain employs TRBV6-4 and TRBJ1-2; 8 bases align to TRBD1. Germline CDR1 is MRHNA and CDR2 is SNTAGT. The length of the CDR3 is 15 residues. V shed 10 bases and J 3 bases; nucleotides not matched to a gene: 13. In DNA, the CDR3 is TGTGCCAACCTCGTACAGGGGGAGGAGTACTATGGCTACACCTTC. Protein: CANLVQGEEYYGYTF.

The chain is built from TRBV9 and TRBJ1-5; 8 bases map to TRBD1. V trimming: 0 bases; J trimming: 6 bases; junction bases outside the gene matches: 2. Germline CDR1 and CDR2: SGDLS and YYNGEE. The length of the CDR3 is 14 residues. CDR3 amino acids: CASSVGRGPQPQHF. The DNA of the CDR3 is TGTGCCAGCAGCGTAGGCAGGGGGCCTCAGCCCCAGCATTTT.

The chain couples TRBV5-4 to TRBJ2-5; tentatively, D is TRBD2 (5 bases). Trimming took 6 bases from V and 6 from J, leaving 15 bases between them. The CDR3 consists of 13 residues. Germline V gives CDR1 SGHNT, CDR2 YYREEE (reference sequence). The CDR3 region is CASTRTGEQTQYF. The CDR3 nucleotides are TGTGCCAGCACCAGGACTGGAGAGCAGACCCAGTACTTC.

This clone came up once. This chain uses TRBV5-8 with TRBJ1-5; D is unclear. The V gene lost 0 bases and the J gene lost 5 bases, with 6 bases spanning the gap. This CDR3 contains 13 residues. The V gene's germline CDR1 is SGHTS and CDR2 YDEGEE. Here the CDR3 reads CASSLAADQPQHF. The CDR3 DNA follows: TGTGCCAGCAGCTTGGCCGCGGATCAGCCCCAGCATTTT.

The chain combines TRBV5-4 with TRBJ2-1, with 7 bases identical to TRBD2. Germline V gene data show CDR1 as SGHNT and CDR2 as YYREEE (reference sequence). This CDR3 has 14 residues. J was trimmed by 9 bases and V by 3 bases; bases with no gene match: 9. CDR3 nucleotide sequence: TGTGCCAGCAGCTCGCCGGGACTACCAGGTGAGCAGTTCTTC. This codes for CASSSPGLPGEQFF.

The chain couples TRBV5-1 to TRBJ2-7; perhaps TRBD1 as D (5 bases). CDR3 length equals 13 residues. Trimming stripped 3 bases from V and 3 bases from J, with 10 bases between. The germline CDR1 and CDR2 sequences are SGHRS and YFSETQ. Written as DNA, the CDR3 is TGCGCCAGCAGCTACTCCGACAGCTACGAGCAGTACTTC. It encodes CASSYSDSYEQYF.